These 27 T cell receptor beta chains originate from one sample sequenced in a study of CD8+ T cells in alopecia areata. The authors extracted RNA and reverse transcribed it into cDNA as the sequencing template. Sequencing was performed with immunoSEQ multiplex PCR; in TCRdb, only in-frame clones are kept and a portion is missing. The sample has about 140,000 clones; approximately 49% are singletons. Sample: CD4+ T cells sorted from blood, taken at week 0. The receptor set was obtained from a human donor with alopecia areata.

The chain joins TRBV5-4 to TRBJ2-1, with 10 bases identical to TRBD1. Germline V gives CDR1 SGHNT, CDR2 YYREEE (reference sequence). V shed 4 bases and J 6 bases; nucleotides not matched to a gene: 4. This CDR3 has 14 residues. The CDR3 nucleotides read TGTGCCAGCAGCCGGGACAGGGGCTCCAATGAGCAGTTCTTC. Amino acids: CASSRDRGSNEQFF.

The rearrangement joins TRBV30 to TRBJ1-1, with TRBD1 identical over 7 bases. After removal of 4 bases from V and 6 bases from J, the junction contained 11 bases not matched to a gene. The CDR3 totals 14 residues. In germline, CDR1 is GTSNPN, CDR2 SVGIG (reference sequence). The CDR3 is CAWTQGGSLSEAFF. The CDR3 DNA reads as TGTGCCTGGACCCAGGGGGGGTCGCTTTCTGAAGCTTTCTTT.

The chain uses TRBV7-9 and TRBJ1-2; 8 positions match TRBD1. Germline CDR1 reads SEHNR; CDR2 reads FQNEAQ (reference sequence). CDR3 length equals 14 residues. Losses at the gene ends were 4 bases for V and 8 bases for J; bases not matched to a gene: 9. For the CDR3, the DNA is TGTGCCAGCAGCTCCGGACAGGGCCTTTTGGGCTACACCTTC. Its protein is CASSSGQGLLGYTF.

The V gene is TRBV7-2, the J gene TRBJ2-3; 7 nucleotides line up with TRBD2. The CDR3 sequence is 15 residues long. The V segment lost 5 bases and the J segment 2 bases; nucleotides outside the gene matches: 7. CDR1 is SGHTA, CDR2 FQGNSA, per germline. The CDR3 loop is CASSPTGGYTDTQYF. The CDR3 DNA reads TGTGCCAGCAGCCCAACGGGGGGTTACACAGATACGCAGTATTTT.

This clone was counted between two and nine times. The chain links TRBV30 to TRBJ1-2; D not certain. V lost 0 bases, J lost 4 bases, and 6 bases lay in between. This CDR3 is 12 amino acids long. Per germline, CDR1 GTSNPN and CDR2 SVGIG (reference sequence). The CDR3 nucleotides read TGTGCCTGGAGTGTACTCGCCTATGGCTACACCTTC. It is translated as CAWSVLAYGYTF.

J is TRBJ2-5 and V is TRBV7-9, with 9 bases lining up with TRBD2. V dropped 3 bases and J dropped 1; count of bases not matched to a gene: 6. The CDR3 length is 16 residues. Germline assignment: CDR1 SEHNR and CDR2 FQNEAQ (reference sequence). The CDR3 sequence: CASSFPGLAVQETQYF. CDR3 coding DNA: TGTGCCAGCAGCTTTCCGGGACTAGCAGTCCAAGAGACCCAGTACTTC. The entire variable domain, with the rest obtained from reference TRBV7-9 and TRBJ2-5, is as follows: DTGVSQNPRHKITKRGQNVTFRCDPISEHNRLYWYRQTLGQGPEFLTYFQNEAQLEKSRLLSDRFSAERPKGSFSTLEIQRTEQGDSAMYLCASSFPGLAVQETQYFGPGTRLLVL.

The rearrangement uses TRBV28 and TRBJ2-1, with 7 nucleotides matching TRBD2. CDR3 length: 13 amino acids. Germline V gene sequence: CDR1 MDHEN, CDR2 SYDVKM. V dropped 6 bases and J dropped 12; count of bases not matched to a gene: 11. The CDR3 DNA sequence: TGTGCCAGCAGCGATCCTGGGGCGGGGGTGCAGTTCTTC. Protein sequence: CASSDPGAGVQFF.

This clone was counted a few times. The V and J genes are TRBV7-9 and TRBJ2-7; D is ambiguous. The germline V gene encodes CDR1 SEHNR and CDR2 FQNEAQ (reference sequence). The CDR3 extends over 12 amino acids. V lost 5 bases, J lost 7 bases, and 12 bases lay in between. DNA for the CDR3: TGTGCCAGCAGCCGACCCCTGGGGGAGCAGTACTTC. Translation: CASSRPLGEQYF.

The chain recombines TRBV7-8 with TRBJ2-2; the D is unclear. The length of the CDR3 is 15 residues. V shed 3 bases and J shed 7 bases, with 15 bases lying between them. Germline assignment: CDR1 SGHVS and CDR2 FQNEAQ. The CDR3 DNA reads TGTGCCAGCAGCTTGCATGGGCAGGTGGTCGGGGAGCTGTTTTTT. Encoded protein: CASSLHGQVVGELFF.

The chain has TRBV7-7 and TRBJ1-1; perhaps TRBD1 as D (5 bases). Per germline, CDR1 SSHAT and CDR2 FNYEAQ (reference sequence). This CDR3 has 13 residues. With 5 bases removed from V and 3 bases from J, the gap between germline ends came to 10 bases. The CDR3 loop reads CASSLQTDTEAFF. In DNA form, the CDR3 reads TGTGCCAGCAGCCTGCAGACAGACACTGAAGCTTTCTTT.

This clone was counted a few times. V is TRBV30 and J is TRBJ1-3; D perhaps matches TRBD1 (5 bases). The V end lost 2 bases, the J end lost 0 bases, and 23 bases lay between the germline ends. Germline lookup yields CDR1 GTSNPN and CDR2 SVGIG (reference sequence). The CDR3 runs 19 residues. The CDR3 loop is CAWSLGVGDRLFSGNTIYF. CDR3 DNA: TGTGCCTGGAGTCTGGGGGTTGGGGACCGACTATTCTCTGGAAACACCATATATTTT.

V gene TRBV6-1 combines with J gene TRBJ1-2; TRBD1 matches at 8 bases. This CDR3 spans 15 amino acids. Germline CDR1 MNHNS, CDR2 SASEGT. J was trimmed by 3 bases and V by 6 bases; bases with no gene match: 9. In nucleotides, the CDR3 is TGTGCCAGCAGCGATGGACAGGGCCGTCACTATGGCTACACCTTC. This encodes CASSDGQGRHYGYTF.

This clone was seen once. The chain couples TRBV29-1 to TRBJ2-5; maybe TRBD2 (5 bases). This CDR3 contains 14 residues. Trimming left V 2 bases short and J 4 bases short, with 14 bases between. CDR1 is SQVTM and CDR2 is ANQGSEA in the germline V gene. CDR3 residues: CSVEWVAGRETQYF. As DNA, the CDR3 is TGCAGCGTTGAATGGGTGGCGGGTAGAGAGACCCAGTACTTC. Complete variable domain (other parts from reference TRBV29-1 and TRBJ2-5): SAVISQKPSRDICQRGTSLTIQCQVDSQVTMMFWYRQQPGQSLTLIATANQGSEATYESGFVIDKFPISRPNLTFSTLTVSNMSPEDSSIYLCSVEWVAGRETQYFGPGTRLLVL.

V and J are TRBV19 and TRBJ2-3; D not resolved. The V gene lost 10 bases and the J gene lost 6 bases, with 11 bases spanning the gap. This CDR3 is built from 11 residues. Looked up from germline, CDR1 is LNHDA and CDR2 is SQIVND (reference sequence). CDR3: CATNPGDTQYF. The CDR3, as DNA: TGTGCCACCAACCCAGGCGATACGCAGTATTTT.

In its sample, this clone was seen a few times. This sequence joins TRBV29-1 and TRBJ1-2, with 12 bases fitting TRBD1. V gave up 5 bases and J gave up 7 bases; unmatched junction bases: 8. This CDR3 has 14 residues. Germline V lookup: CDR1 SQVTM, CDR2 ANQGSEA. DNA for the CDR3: TGCAGCGTTCTCGCCGGGACAGGGGGCAGTGGCTACACCTTC. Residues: CSVLAGTGGSGYTF.

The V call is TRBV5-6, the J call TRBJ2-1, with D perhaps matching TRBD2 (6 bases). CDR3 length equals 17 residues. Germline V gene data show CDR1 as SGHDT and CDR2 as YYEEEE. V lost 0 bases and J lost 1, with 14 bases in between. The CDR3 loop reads CASSLAVADTSYNEQFF. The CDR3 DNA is TGTGCCAGCAGCTTGGCCGTAGCGGATACTTCCTACAATGAGCAGTTCTTC. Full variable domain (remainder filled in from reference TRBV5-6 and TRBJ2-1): DAGVTQSPTHLIKTRGQQVTLRCSPKSGHDTVSWYQQALGQGPQFIFQYYEEEERQRGNFPDRFSGHQFPNYSSELNVNALLLGDSALYLCASSLAVADTSYNEQFFGPGTRLTVL.

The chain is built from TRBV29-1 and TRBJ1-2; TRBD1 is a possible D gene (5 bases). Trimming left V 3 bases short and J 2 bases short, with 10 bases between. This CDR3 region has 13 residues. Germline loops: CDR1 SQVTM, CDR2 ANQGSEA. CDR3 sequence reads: CSVERGPNYGYTF. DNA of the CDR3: TGCAGCGTTGAGAGGGGCCCCAACTATGGCTACACCTTC.

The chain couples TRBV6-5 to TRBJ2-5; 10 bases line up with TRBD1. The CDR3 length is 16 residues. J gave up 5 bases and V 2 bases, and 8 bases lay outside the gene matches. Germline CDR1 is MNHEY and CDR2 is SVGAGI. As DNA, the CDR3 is TGTGCCAGCAGTTACCCCCGGACAGGGGGGGTGGAGACCCAGTACTTC. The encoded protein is CASSYPRTGGVETQYF.

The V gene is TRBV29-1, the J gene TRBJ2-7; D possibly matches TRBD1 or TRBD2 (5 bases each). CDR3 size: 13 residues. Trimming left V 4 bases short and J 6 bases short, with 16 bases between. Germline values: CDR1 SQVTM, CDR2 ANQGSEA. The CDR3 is CSVGDPNRSEQYF. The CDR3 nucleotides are TGCAGCGTTGGGGACCCTAACCGGTCCGAGCAGTACTTC.

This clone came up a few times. CDR3: CATSRGGQETQYF. CDR3 DNA sequence: TGTGCCACCAGCAGAGGGGGACAAGAGACCCAGTACTTC. The gene calls are TRBV15 and TRBJ2-5, with no clear D. The CDR3 totals 13 residues. With 1 base removed from V and 2 bases from J, the gap between germline ends came to 5 bases. The germline gives CDR1 LNHNV, CDR2 YYDKDF (reference sequence).

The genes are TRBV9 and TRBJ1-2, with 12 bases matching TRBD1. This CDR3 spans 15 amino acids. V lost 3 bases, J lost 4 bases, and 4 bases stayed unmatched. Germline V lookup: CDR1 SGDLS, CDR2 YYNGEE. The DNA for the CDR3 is TGTGCCAGCAGCGCGGGACAGGGGGCTCCCTATGGCTACACCTTC. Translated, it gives CASSAGQGAPYGYTF.

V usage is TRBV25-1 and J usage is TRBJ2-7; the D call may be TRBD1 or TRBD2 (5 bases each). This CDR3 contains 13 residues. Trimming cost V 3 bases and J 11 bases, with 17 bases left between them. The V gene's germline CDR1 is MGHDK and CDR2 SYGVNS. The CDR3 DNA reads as TGTGCCAGCAGTGACCCCCGGGGCCCGAGAAAGTACTTC. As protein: CASSDPRGPRKYF.

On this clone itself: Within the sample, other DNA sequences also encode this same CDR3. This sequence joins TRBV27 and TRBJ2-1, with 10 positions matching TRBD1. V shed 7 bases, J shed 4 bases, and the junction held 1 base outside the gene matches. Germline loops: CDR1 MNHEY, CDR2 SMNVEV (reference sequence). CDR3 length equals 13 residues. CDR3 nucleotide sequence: TGTGCCAGCAAGGGACAGGGGTACAATGAGCAGTTCTTC. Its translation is CASKGQGYNEQFF.

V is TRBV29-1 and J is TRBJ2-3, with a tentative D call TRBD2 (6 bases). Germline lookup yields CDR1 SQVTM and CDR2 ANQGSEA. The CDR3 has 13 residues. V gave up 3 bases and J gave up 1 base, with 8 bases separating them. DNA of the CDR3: TGCAGCGTTGAGCCTAGCGGCACAGATACGCAGTATTTT. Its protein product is CSVEPSGTDTQYF.

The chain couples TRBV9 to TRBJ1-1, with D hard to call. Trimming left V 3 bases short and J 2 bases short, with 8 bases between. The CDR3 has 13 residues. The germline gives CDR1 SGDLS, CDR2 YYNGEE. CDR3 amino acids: CASSGGGNTEAFF. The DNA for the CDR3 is TGTGCCAGCAGCGGAGGCGGTAACACTGAAGCTTTCTTT.

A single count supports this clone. The CDR3 here is CSVEIAGTQKLFF. The DNA for the CDR3 is TGCAGCGTTGAGATCGCAGGGACCCAAAAACTGTTTTTT. The V gene is TRBV29-1, the J gene TRBJ1-4; a weak D match, TRBD1 (5 bases). Trimming shortened V by 3 bases and J by 9 bases, and 14 bases separated the two germline ends. From germline, CDR1 is SQVTM and CDR2 ANQGSEA. The CDR3 is 13 amino acids.

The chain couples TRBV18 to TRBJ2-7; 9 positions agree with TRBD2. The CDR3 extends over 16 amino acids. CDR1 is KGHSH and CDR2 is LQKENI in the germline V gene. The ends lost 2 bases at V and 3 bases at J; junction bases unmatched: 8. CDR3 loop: CASSPSMREGIYEQYF. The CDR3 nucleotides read TGTGCCAGCTCACCATCGATGCGGGAGGGCATCTACGAGCAGTACTTC.